Described below is a single TCR beta chain sequence and its context. As yet, its antigen is unknown. CDR3 length equals 13 residues. The V gene's germline CDR1 is SGHTA and CDR2 FQGNSA. Profiling relied on immunoSEQ multiplex PCR, and the TCRdb table lists in-frame clones only, not all of them. There are roughly 95,000 clones in the sample; over 75% occur only once, and about 1.9% lies in the top ten. This sample stems from a study of OX40 agonist ivuxolimab in advanced cancers. For the study at large: Partial responses were achieved by three patients, of whom one had hepatocellular carcinoma and two had cutaneous melanoma.

Study findings and constraints: On average, a greater number of expanded clones characterised CD8+ T cells relative to CD4+. Nonresponders, in some cases, also had low normalized T-cell clonal expansion.

The receptor comes from an adult with an advanced solid tumor such as melanoma, head and neck, liver or kidney cancer. J is TRBJ2-5 and V is TRBV7-2; D is unresolved. The J call could be wrong; TRBJ2-7 is a better fit for the DNA end. This specimen consisted of CD4+ or CD8+ T cells sorted from blood, obtained in a trial of the OX40 agonist ivuxolimab. CDR3: CASSSTRGYEQYF. The CDR3 nucleotides are TGTGCCAGCAGCTCGACCAGAGGCTACGAGCAGTACTTC.